Presented here are 5 T cell receptor beta chains from one specimen sequenced in a study of post-analysis software for immune sequencing data. Findings and limits, study-wide: A few TRBV segments (TRBV5-6, TRBV5-1 and TRBV20-1 among them) occurred more frequently in patients than in controls.

These receptors have no identified antigens. Every TCR beta cDNA library bore unique molecular identifiers. TCRdb analysed the PCR reads with MiXCR anew, one entry per CDR3 protein. This table holds fewer than 550,000 distinct CDR3 sequences, around a third found once. The source material was blood. Source of these receptors: a girl younger than 18 with multiple sclerosis.

The J gene is TRBJ1-2, the V gene TRBV29-1; no clear D gene. The CDR3 sequence is 11 residues long. V lost 4 bases and J lost 7, with 10 bases in between. Germline V gene lookup returns CDR1 SQVTM and CDR2 ANQGSEA. In nucleotides, the CDR3 is TGCAGCGTTGGGGGAGGTGGTGGCTACACCTTC. This translates into CSVGGGGGYTF. The variable domain in full, completed from reference TRBV29-1 and TRBJ1-2, reads SAVISQKPSRDICQRGTSLTIQCQVDSQVTMMFWYRQQPGQSLTLIATANQGSEATYESGFVIDKFPISRPNLTFSTLTVSNMSPEDSSIYLCSVGGGGGYTFGSGTRLTVV.

This clonotype was seen many times. Here the CDR3 reads CSVMDVTETQYF. In DNA form, the CDR3 reads TGCAGCGTCATGGACGTAACGGAGACCCAGTACTTC. The gene calls are TRBV29-1 and TRBJ2-5; D unclear. CDR1 is SQVTM, CDR2 ANQGSEA, per germline. The CDR3 runs 12 residues. Trimming pared 6 bases from V and 5 bases from J, leaving 13 bases between.

The sample holds many counts of this clonotype. A junction boundary mismatches the germline segment, possibly from a read error. J is TRBJ2-1 and V is TRBV5-1; 10 nucleotides align to TRBD2. Germline values: CDR1 SGHRS, CDR2 YFSETQ. CDR3 length: 14 amino acids. The chain's CDR3 is CASSLSGGYNEQFF. The CDR3, as DNA: TGTGCCAGCAGTCTTAGCGGGGGGTACAATGAGCAGTTCTTC.

CDR3 nucleotides: TGTGCCAGCAGGCATGGGACAGGGGGCGCCGTCACTGAAGCTTTCTTT. It codes for CASRHGTGGAVTEAFF. The rearrangement uses TRBV3-1 and TRBJ1-1; TRBD1 matches at 12 bases. The V and J ends lost 6 bases and 4 bases, in that order; junction bases with no gene match: 9. The length of the CDR3 is 16 residues. Germline values: CDR1 LGHDT, CDR2 YNNKEL (reference sequence). Complete variable domain (other parts from reference TRBV3-1 and TRBJ1-1): DTAVSQTPKYLVTQMGNDKSIKCEQNLGHDTMYWYKQDSKKFLKIMFSYNNKELIINETVPNRFSPKSPDKAHLNLHINSLELGDSAVYFCASRHGTGGAVTEAFFGQGTRLTVV.

V is TRBV13 and J is TRBJ2-1, with D perhaps matching TRBD1 (6 bases). The V gene lost 5 bases and the J gene lost 4 bases, with 12 bases spanning the gap. Germline CDR1 is PRHDT and CDR2 is FYEKMQ (reference sequence). CDR3 length equals 14 residues. CDR3 protein: CASSPQGTYNEQFF. The CDR3, as DNA: TGTGCCAGCAGCCCCCAAGGGACATACAATGAGCAGTTCTTC.